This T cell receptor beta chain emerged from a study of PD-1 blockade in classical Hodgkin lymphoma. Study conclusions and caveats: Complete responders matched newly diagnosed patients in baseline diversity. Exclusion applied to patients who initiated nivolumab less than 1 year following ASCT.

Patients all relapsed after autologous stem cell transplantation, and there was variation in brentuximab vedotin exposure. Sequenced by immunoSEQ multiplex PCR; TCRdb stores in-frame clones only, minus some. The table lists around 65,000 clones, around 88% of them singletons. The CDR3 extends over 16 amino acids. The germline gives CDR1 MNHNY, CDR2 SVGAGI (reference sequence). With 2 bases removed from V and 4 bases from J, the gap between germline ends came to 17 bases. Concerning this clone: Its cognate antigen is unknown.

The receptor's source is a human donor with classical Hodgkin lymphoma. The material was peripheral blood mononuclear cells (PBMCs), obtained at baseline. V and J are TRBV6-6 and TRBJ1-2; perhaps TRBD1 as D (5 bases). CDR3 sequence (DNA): TGTGCCAGCAGTTACACGGACACCGCCCTTTTCTATGGCTACACCTTC. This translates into CASSYTDTALFYGYTF.